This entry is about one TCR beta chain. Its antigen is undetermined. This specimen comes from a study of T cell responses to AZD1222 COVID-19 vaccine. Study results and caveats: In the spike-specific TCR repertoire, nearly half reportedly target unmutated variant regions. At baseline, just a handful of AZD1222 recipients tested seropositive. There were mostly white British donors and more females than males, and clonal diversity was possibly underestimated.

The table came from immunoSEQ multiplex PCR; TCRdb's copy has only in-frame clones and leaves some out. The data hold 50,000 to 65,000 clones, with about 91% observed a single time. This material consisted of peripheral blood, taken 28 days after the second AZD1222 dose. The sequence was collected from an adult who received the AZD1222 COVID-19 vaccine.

CDR3 in amino acids: CASNRGQRYGYTF. CDR3 nucleotide sequence: TGTGCCAGCAATAGGGGACAGAGGTATGGCTACACCTTC. The chain combines TRBV12-3 or TRBV12-4 with TRBJ1-2, with 7 nucleotides matching TRBD1. This CDR3 contains 13 residues. The junction had 7 bases not matched to a gene; V was cut back by 7 bases and J by 5 bases.